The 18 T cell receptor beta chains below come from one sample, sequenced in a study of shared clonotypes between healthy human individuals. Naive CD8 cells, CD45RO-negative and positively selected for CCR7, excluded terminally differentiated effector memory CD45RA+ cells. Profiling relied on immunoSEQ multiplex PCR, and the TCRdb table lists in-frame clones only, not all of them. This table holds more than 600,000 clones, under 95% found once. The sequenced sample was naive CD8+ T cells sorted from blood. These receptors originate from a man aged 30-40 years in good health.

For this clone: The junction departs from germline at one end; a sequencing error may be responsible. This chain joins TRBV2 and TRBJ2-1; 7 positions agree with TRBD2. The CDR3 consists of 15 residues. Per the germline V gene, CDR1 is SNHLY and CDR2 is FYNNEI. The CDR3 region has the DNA TGTGCCAGCCACTCGGGGGGAGAGTCCTACAGTGAGCAGTTCTTC. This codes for CASHSGGESYSEQFF.

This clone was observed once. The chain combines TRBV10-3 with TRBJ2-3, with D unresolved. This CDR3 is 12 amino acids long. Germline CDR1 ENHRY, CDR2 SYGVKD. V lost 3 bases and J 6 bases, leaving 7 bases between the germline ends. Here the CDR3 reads CAISDPADTQYF. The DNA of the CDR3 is TGTGCCATCAGTGACCCCGCGGATACGCAGTATTTT.

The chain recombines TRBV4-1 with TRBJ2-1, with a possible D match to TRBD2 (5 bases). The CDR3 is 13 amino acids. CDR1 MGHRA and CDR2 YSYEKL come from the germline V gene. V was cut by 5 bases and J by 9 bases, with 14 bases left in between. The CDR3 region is CASSISPGTEQFF. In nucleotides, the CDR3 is TGCGCCAGCAGCATTTCCCCGGGAACTGAGCAGTTCTTC.

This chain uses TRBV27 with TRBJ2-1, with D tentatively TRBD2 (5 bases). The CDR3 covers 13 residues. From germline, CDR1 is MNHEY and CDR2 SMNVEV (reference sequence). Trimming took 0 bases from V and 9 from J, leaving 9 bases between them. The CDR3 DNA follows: TGTGCCAGCAGTTTATCCGCTACTAGTGAGCAGTTCTTC. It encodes CASSLSATSEQFF.

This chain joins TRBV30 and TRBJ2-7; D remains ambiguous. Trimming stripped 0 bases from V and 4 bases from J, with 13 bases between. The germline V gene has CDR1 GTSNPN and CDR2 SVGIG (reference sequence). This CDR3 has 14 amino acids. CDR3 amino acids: CAWSVQNPRYEQYF. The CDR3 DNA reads TGTGCCTGGAGTGTACAGAACCCGCGGTACGAGCAGTACTTC. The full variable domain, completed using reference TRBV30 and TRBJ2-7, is SQTIHQWPATLVQPVGSPLSLECTVEGTSNPNLYWYRQAAGRGLQLLFYSVGIGQISSEVPQNLSASRPQDRQFILSSKKLLLSDSGFYLCAWSVQNPRYEQYFGPGTRLTVT.

The CDR3 here is CASTGTTGNYEQYF. CDR3 sequence (DNA): TGTGCCAGCACCGGGACTACCGGTAACTACGAGCAGTACTTC. The rearrangement uses TRBV2 and TRBJ2-7; 7 bases fit TRBD2. Germline V CDR1 and CDR2: SNHLY, FYNNEI. This CDR3 is built from 14 residues. Trimming cost V 7 bases and J 3 bases; bases outside gene matches: 9.

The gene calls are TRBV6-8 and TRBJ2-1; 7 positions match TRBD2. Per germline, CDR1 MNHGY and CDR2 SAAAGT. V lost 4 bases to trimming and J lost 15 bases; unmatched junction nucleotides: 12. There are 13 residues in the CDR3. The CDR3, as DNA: TGTGCCAGCAGTTCCCTAGGCGGGAGCTTCCCGTTCTTC. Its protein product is CASSSLGGSFPFF.

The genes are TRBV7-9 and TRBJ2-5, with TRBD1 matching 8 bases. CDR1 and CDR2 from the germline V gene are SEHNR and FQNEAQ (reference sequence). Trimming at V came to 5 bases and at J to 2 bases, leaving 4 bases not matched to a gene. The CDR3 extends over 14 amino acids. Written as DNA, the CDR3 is TGTGCCAGCAGCCCCCGACAGGGGCAAGAGACCCAGTACTTC. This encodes CASSPRQGQETQYF.

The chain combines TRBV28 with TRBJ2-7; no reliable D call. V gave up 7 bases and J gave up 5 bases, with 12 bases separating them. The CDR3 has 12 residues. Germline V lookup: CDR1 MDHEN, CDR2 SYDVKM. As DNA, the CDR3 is TGTGCCAGCAAAAAACCGCTCAACGAGCAGTACTTC. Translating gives CASKKPLNEQYF. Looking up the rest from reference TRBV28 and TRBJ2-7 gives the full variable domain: DVKVTQSSRYLVKRTGEKVFLECVQDMDHENMFWYRQDPGLGLRLIYFSYDVKMKEKGDIPEGYSVSREKKERFSLILESASTNQTSMYLCASKKPLNEQYFGPGTRLTVT.

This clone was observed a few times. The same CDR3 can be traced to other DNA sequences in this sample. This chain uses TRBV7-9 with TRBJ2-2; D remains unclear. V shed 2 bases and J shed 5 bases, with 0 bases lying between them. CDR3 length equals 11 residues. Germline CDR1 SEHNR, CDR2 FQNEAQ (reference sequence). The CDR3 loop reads CASSLTGELFF. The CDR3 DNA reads TGTGCCAGCAGCTTAACCGGGGAGCTGTTTTTT.

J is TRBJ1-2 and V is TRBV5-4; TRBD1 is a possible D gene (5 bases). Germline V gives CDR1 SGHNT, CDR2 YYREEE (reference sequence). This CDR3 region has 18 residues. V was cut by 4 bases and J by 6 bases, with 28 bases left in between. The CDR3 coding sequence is TGTGCCAGCAGCGCATCTTGGGGCGAGGACCAGAGATGGGATGGCTACACCTTC. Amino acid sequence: CASSASWGEDQRWDGYTF.

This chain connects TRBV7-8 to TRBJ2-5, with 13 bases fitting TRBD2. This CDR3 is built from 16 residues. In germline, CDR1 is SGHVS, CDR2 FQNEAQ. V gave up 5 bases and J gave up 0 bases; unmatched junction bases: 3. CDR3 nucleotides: TGTGCCAGCAGCCTGACTAGCGGGAGGAACCAAGAGACCCAGTACTTC. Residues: CASSLTSGRNQETQYF. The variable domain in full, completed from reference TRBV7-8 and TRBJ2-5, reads GAGVSQSPRYKVAKRGQDVALRCDPISGHVSLFWYQQALGQGPEFLTYFQNEAQLDKSGLPSDRFFAERPEGSVSTLKIQRTQQEDSAVYLCASSLTSGRNQETQYFGPGTRLLVL.

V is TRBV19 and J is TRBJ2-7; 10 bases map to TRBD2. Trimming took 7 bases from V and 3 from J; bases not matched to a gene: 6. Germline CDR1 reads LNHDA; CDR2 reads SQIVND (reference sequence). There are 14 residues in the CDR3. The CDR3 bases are TGTGCCAGTAAAAAGCGGGAGGGCCACTACGAGCAGTACTTC. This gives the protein CASKKREGHYEQYF.

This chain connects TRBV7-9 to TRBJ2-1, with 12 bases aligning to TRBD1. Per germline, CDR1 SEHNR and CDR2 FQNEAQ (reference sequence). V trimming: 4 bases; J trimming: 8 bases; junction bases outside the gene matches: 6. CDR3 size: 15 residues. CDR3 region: CASSSGQGALYEQFF. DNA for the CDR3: TGTGCCAGCAGCTCGGGACAGGGGGCTTTATATGAGCAGTTCTTC.

CDR3 amino acids: CASGSESYNEQFF. For the CDR3, the DNA is TGTGCCAGCGGTAGCGAATCCTACAATGAGCAGTTCTTC. The chain joins TRBV7-8 to TRBJ2-1; D is perhaps TRBD2 (5 bases). Looked up from germline, CDR1 is SGHVS and CDR2 is FQNEAQ. Trimming shortened V by 8 bases and J by 1 base, and 9 bases separated the two germline ends. The CDR3 is 13 residues long.

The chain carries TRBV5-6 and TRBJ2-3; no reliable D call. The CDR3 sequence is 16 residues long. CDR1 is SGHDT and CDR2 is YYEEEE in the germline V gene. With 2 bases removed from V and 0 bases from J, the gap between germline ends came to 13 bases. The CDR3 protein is CASSFSPAGSTDTQYF. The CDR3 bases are TGTGCCAGCAGCTTTTCCCCGGCAGGAAGCACAGATACGCAGTATTTT.

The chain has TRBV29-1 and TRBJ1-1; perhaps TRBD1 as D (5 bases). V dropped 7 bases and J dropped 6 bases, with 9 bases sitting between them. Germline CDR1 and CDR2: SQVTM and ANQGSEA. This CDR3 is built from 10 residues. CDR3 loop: CSAGRPEAFF. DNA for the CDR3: TGCAGCGCGGGACGCCCTGAAGCTTTCTTT. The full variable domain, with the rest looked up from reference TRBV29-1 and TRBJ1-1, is SAVISQKPSRDICQRGTSLTIQCQVDSQVTMMFWYRQQPGQSLTLIATANQGSEATYESGFVIDKFPISRPNLTFSTLTVSNMSPEDSSIYLCSAGRPEAFFGQGTRLTVV.

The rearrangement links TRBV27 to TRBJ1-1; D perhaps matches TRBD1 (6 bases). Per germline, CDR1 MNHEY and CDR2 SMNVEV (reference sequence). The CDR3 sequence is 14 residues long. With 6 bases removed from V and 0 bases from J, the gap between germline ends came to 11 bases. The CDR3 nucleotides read TGTGCCAGCAGGGACAGACGGTTGAACACTGAAGCTTTCTTT. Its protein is CASRDRRLNTEAFF.